Each of the 7 T cell receptor beta chains below was sequenced from the same sample in a study of blood T cell repertoires in COVID-19. The table came from immunoSEQ multiplex PCR; TCRdb's copy has only in-frame clones and leaves some out. Counted here are some 130,000 clones, around 89% occurring once; the ten biggest clones make up around 4.2%. The sequenced sample consisted of peripheral blood. These receptors came from a man aged 55 to 70 with COVID-19, enrolled during active disease.

This CDR3 is CASRGGNTIYF. The CDR3 region has the DNA TGTGCCAGCCGAGGCGGAAACACCATATATTTT. This chain connects TRBV9 to TRBJ1-3; unclear D gene. Germline-derived CDR1 and CDR2 are SGDLS and YYNGEE. This CDR3 is built from 11 residues. V lost 7 bases, J lost 4 bases, and 6 bases lay in between.

The chain combines TRBV3-1 (or the pseudogene TRBV3-2) with TRBJ1-2; D is unclear. The CDR3 has 14 amino acids. The V end was cut by 1 base, the J end by 1 base, with 7 bases between. Germline assignment: CDR1 LGHDT and CDR2 YNNKEL (reference sequence). CDR3 nucleotide sequence: TGTGCCAGCAGCCAAGTTACTGGTAACTATGGCTACACCTTC. Translated: CASSQVTGNYGYTF.

V is TRBV28 and J is TRBJ1-2, with 10 bases identical to TRBD1. The V gene end was trimmed by 4 bases and the J gene end by 6 bases; junction bases not matched to a gene: 14. In germline, CDR1 is MDHEN, CDR2 SYDVKM. The CDR3 has 17 amino acids. The CDR3 reads CASSYETGGPQSDGYTF. CDR3 in DNA: TGTGCCAGCAGTTACGAGACAGGGGGCCCACAGTCGGATGGCTACACCTTC.

The chain joins TRBV6-4 to TRBJ2-1, with TRBD2 as a possible D gene (7 bases). V was shortened by 2 bases and J by 7 bases, with 24 bases between the two germline ends. The CDR3 covers 18 residues. The germline V gene encodes CDR1 MRHNA and CDR2 SNTAGT. This chain's CDR3 is CASSDPRGAKVPQNEQFF. As DNA, the CDR3 is TGTGCCAGCAGTGACCCACGGGGGGCCAAGGTCCCTCAAAATGAGCAGTTCTTC.

This clone was seen just once. The V gene is TRBV7-2, the J gene TRBJ2-7; 8 bases are shared with TRBD1. This CDR3 has 15 amino acids. V was pared by 5 bases and J by 7 bases, with 13 bases of the junction left unmatched. Germline V lookup: CDR1 SGHTA, CDR2 FQGNSA. The CDR3: CASSPTRDRIGEQYF. The CDR3 DNA follows: TGTGCCAGCAGCCCCACCCGGGACAGGATAGGTGAGCAGTACTTC.

This clone turned up a few times. This chain connects TRBV30 to TRBJ1-1; weak D call: TRBD1 (5 bases). The CDR3 runs to 12 residues. V lost 5 bases and J 11 bases, leaving 18 bases between the germline ends. Germline lookup yields CDR1 GTSNPN and CDR2 SVGIG (reference sequence). The CDR3 is CAWGRGMVGAFF. The CDR3 nucleotides read TGTGCCTGGGGTAGGGGCATGGTGGGGGCTTTCTTT.

The CDR3 is CATSDFTRQDPSNQPQHF. As DNA, the CDR3 is TGTGCCACCAGTGATTTTACTAGACAGGACCCTAGCAATCAGCCCCAGCATTTT. The V gene is TRBV24-1, the J gene TRBJ1-5, with a tentative D call TRBD1 (6 bases). Looked up from germline, CDR1 is KGHDR and CDR2 is SFDVKD. The CDR3 length is 18 residues. Trimming stripped 1 base from V and 0 bases from J, with 15 bases between.